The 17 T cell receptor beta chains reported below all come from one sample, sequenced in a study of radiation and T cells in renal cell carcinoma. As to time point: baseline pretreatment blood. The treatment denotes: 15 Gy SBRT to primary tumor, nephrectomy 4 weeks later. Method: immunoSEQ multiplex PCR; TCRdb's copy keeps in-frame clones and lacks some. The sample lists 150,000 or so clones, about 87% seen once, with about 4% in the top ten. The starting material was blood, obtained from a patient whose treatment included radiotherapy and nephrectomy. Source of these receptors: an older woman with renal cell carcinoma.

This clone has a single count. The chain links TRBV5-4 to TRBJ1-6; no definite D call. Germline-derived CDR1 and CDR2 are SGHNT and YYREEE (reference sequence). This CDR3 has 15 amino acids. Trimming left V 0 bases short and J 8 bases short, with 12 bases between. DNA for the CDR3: TGTGCCAGCAGCTTGGATTGGTTTAATCATTCACCCCTCCACTTT. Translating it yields CASSLDWFNHSPLHF.

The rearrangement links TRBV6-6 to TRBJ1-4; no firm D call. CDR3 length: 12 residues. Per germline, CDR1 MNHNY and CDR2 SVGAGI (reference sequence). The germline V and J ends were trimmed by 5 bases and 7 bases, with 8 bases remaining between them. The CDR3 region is CASSDPVEKLFF. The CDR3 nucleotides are TGTGCCAGCAGTGATCCAGTTGAAAAACTGTTTTTT.

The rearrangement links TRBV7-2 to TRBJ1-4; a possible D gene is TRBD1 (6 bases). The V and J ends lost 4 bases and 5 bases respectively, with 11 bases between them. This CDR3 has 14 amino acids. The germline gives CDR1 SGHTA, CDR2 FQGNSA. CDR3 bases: TGTGCCAGCAGCTCGGACAGCTTAAATGAAAAACTGTTTTTT. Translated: CASSSDSLNEKLFF.

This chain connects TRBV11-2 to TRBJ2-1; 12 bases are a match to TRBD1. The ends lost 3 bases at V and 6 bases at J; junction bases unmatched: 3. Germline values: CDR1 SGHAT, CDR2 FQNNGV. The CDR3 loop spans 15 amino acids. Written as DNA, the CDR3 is TGTGCCAGCAGCTTGGGACAGGGGGCAAGCAATGAGCAGTTCTTC. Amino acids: CASSLGQGASNEQFF.

The CDR3 is CASSLTETLSTDTQYF. The CDR3 nucleotides are TGCGCCAGCAGCTTGACAGAAACCTTAAGCACAGATACGCAGTATTTT. The V call is TRBV5-1, the J call TRBJ2-3; D is unresolved. In germline, CDR1 is SGHRS, CDR2 YFSETQ. This CDR3 is 16 amino acids long. V was pared by 1 base and J by 0 bases, with 12 bases between.

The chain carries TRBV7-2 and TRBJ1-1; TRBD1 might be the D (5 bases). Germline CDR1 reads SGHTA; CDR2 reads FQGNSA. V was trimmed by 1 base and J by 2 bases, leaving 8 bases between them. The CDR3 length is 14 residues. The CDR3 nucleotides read TGTGCCAGCAGCTTAGTTGGGGGTAACACTGAAGCTTTCTTT. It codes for CASSLVGGNTEAFF.

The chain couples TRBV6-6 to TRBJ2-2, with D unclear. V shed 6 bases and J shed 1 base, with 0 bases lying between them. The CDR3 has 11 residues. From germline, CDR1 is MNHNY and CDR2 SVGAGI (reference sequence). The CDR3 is CASRNTGELFF. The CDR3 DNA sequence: TGTGCCAGCAGGAACACCGGGGAGCTGTTTTTT.

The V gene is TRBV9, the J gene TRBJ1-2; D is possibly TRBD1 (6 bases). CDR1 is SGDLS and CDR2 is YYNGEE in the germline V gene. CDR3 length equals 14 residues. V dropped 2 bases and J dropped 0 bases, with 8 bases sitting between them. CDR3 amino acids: CASSVGDTNYGYTF. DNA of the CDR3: TGTGCCAGCAGCGTTGGGGACACTAACTATGGCTACACCTTC.

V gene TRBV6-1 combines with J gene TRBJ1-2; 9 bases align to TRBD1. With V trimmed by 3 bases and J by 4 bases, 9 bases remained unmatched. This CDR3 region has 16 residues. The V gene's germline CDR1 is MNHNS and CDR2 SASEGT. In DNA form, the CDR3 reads TGTGCCAGCAGTGACAACAGGGGGCGCCTCATCTATGGCTACACCTTC. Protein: CASSDNRGRLIYGYTF.

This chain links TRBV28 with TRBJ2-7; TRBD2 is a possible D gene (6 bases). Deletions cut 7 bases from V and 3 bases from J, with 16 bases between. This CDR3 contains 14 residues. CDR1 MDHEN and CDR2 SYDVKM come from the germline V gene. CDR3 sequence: CASNSKGGRYEQYF. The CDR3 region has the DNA TGTGCCAGCAACTCCAAAGGAGGGCGCTACGAGCAGTACTTC. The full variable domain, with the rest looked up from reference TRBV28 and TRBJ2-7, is DVKVTQSSRYLVKRTGEKVFLECVQDMDHENMFWYRQDPGLGLRLIYFSYDVKMKEKGDIPEGYSVSREKKERFSLILESASTNQTSMYLCASNSKGGRYEQYFGPGTRLTVT.

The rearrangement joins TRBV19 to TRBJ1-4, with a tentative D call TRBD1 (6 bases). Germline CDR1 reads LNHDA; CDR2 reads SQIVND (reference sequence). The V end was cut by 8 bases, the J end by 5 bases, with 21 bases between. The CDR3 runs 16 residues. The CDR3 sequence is CASCLRTGPPNEKLFF. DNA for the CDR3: TGTGCCAGTTGCCTCCGCACAGGGCCCCCGAATGAAAAACTGTTTTTT. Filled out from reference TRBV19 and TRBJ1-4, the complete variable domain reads DGGITQSPKYLFRKEGQNVTLSCEQNLNHDAMYWYRQDPGQGLRLIYYSQIVNDFQKGDIAEGYSVSREKKESFPLTVTSAQKNPTAFYLCASCLRTGPPNEKLFFGSGTQLSVL.

CDR3 nucleotide sequence: TGTGCCACCAGCAGAGAGACTCGTTCCTACGAGCAGTACTTC. This gives the protein CATSRETRSYEQYF. The V gene is TRBV15, the J gene TRBJ2-7; D is unresolved. CDR3 length: 14 residues. Per germline, CDR1 LNHNV and CDR2 YYDKDF (reference sequence). Trimming removed 0 bases at V and 1 base at J, with 7 bases between.

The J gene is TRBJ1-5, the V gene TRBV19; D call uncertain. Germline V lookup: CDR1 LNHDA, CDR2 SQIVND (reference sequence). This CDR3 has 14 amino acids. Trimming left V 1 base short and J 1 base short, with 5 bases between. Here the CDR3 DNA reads TGTGCCAGTAGTATAGTTGGAAGCAATCAGCCCCAGCATTTT. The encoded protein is CASSIVGSNQPQHF.

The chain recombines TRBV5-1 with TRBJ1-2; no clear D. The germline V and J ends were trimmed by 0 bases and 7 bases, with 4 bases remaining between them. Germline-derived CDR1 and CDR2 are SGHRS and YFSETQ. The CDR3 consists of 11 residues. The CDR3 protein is CASSLERGYTF. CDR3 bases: TGCGCCAGCAGCTTGGAACGTGGCTACACCTTC.

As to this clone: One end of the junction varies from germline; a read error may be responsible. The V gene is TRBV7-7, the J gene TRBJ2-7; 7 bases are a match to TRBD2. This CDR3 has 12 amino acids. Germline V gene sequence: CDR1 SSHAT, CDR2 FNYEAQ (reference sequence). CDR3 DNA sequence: TGTGCTAGCAGCCAAAGCGGGACCGAGCAGTACTTC. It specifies CASSQSGTEQYF.

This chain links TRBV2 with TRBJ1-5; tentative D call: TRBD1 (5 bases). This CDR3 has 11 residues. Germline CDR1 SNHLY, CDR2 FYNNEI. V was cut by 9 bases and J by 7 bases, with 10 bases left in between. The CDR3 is CASGDLQPQHF. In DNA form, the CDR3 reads TGTGCCAGTGGGGACCTACAGCCCCAGCATTTT.

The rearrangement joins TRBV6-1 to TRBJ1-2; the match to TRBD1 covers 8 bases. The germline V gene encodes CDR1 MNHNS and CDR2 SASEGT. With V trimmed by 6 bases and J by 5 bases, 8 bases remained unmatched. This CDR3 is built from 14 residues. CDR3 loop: CASRSQGAGYGYTF. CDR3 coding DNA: TGTGCCAGCAGAAGTCAGGGGGCCGGATATGGCTACACCTTC.